This TCR beta chain was retrieved from a study of blood T cell repertoires in COVID-19. Looking at the study overall: Collection of acute and convalescent COVID-19 samples took place in the United States, Italy and Spain. The cDNA or gDNA used as material had been derived from T cells, B-cell-depleted T cells, or PBMCs.

The authors' processing: Reference gene primer amplification gave nucleated cell count estimates. Libraries were prepared by immunoSEQ multiplex PCR; TCRdb keeps only in-frame clonotypes and omits some of them. That table supplies the V and J calls and clone size; D and trimming were determined from the DNA. The sample lists tens of thousands of clones, 75% to 85% occurring once. The sequenced sample consisted of peripheral blood. This clonotype originated in a man in his 70s with active COVID-19.

The DNA of the CDR3 is TGTGCCAGCACCAGGGACAGGGAGACCGGGGAGCTGTTTTTT. The encoded protein is CASTRDRETGELFF. The V gene is TRBV27, the J gene TRBJ2-2; 9 nucleotides agree with TRBD1. CDR3 size: 14 residues. Germline CDR1 reads MNHEY; CDR2 reads SMNVEV (reference sequence). The V and J ends lost 7 bases and 5 bases, in that order; junction bases with no gene match: 5.